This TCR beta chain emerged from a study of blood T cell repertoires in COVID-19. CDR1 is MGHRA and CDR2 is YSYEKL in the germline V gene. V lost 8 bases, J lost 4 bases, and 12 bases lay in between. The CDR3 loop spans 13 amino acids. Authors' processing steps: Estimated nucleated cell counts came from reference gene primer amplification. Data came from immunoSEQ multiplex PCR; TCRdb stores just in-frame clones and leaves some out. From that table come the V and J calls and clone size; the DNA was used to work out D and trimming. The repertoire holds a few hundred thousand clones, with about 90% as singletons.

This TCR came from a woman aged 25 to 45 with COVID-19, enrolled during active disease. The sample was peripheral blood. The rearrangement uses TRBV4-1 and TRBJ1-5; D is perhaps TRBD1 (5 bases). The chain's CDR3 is CASANGGNQPQHF. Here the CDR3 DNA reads TGCGCCAGCGCCAACGGGGGGAATCAGCCCCAGCATTTT.